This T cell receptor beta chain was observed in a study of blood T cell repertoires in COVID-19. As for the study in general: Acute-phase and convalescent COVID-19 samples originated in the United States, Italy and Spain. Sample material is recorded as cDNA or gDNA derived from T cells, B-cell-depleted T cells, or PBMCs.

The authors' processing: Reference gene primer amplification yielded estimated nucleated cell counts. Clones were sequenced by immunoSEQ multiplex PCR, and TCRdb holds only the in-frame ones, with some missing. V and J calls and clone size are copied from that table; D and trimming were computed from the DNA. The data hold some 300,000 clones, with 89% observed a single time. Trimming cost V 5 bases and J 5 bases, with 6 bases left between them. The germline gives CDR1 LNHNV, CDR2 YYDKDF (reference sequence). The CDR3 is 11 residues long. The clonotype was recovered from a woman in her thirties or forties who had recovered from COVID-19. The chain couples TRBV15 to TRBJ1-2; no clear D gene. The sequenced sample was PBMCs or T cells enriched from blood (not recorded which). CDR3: CATSQDYGYTF. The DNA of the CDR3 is TGTGCCACCAGCCAGGATTATGGCTACACCTTC.